This TCR beta chain was observed in a study of spatial heterogeneity in lung cancer. Notes on the study in general: Tumor TCRs that were ubiquitous and expanded showed up in blood more at resection than follow-up.

Unique molecular identifiers, one per molecule, were present on every TCR cDNA molecule. In TCRdb, the 5' RACE reads were re-called with MiXCR into one record per CDR3 protein. The sample has 45,000 or so distinct CDR3 sequences; approximately 7.6% are singletons. Time point indicated: sample taken at primary tumor resection. In each case, whole RNA from tumor, nontumor lung or frozen PBMC was sequenced unsorted. The cohort: over 70 early-stage, untreated non-small cell lung cancer patients. The germline gives CDR1 MNHEY, CDR2 SVGEGT. V was clipped by 6 bases and J by 3 bases, with 9 bases between them. This CDR3 is 12 amino acids long. This clonotype was found many times. Its matching antigen is unknown.

The gene calls are TRBV6-2 or TRBV6-3 and TRBJ2-7, with D perhaps matching TRBD1 (5 bases). The specimen was PBMCs, collected at surgery. This clonotype was obtained from a female donor with early-stage non-small cell lung cancer. CDR3 nucleotides: TGTGCCAGCAGAGGGGCCGACTACGAGCAGTACTTC. Its translation: CASRGADYEQYF.